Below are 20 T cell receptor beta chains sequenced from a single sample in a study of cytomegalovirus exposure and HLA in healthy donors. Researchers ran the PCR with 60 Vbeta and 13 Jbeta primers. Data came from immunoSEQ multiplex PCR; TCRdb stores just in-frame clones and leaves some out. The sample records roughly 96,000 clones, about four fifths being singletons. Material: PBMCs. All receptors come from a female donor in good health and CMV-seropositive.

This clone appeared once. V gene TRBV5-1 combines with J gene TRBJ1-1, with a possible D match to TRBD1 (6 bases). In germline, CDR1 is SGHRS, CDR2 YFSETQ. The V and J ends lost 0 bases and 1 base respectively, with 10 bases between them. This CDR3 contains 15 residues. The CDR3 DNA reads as TGCGCCAGCAGCTTGGCCGCGACAGGGAACACTGAAGCTTTCTTT. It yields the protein CASSLAATGNTEAFF.

The chain's CDR3 is CASSTGGNQPQHF. The CDR3 DNA is TGTGCCAGCTCTACAGGGGGCAATCAGCCCCAGCATTTT. V is TRBV18 and J is TRBJ1-5, with 7 bases aligning to TRBD1. This CDR3 is 13 amino acids long. V lost 6 bases and J lost 2; bases outside the gene matches: 1. Germline CDR1 and CDR2: KGHSH and LQKENI.

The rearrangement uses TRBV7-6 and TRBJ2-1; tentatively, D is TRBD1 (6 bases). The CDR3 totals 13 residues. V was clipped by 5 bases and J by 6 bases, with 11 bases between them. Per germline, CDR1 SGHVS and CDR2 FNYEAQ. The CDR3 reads CASSGGRVNEQFF. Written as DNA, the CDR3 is TGTGCCAGCAGCGGGGGCAGGGTCAATGAGCAGTTCTTC.

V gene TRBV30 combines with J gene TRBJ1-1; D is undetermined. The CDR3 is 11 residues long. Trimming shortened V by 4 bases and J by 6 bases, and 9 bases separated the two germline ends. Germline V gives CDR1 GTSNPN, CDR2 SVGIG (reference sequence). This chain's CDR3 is CAWNTAAEAFF. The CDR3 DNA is TGTGCCTGGAACACAGCGGCTGAAGCTTTCTTT.

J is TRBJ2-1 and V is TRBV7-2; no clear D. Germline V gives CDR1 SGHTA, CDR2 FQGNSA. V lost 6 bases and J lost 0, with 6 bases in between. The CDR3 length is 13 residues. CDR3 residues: CASRYGSYNEQFF. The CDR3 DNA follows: TGTGCCAGCAGGTACGGCTCCTACAATGAGCAGTTCTTC. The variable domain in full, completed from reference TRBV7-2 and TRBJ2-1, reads GAGVSQSPSNKVTEKGKDVELRCDPISGHTALYWYRQSLGQGLEFLIYFQGNSAPDKSGLPSDRFSAERTGGSVSTLTIQRTQQEDSAVYLCASRYGSYNEQFFGPGTRLTVL.

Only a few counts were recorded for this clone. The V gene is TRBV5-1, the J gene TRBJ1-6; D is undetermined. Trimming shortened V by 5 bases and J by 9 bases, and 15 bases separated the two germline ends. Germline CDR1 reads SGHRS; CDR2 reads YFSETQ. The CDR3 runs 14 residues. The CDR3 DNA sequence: TGCGCCAGCAGTTTCGACCTTTCGGGTTCACCCCTCCACTTT. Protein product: CASSFDLSGSPLHF.

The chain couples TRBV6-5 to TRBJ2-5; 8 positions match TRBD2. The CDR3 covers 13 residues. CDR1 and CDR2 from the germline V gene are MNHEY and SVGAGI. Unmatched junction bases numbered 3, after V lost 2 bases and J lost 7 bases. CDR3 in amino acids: CASSYGLAGTQYF. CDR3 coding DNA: TGTGCCAGCAGTTACGGGCTAGCGGGGACCCAGTACTTC.

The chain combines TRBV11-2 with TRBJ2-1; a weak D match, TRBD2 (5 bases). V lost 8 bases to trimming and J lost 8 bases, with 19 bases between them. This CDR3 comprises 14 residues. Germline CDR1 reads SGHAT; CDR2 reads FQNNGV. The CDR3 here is CASPPRGSDDEQFF. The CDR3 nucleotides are TGTGCCAGCCCCCCTCGGGGATCCGACGATGAGCAGTTCTTC.

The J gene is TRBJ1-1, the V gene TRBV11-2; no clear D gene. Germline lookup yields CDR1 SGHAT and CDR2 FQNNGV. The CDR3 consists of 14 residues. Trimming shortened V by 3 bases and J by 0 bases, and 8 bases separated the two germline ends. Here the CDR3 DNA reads TGTGCCAGCAGCTTTCAGTTCATGAACACTGAAGCTTTCTTT. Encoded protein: CASSFQFMNTEAFF.

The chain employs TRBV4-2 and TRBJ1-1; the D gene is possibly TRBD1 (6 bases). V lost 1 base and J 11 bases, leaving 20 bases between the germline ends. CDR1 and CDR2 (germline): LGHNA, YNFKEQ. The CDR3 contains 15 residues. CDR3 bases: TGTGCCAGCAGCCAAGGGGGGTATGACAGGATGGGGGCTTTCTTT. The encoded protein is CASSQGGYDRMGAFF.

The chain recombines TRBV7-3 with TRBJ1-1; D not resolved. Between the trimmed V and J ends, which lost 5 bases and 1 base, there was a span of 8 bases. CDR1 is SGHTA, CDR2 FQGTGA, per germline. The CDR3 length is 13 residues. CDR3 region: CASSLTANTEAFF. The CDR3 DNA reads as TGTGCCAGCAGCCTGACTGCGAACACTGAAGCTTTCTTT.

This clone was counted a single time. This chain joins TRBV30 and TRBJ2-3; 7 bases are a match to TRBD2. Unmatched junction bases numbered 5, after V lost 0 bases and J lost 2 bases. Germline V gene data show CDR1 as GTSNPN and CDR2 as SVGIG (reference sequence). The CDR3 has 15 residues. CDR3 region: CAWSVGLVHTDTQYF. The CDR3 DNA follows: TGTGCCTGGAGTGTAGGACTAGTGCACACAGATACGCAGTATTTT.

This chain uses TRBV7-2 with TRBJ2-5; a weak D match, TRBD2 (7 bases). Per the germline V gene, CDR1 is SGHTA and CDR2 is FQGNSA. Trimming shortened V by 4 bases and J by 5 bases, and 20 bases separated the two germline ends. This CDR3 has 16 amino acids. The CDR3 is CASSSKGSGGGETQYF. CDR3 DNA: TGTGCCAGCAGCTCTAAGGGGTCGGGGGGCGGGGAGACCCAGTACTTC.

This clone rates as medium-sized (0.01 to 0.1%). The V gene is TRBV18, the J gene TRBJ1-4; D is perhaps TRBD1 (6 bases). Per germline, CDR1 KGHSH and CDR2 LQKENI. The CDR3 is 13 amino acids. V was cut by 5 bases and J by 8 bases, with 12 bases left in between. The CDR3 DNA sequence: TGTGCCAGCTCATCGCCAGGGGAGGAAAAACTGTTTTTT. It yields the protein CASSSPGEEKLFF.

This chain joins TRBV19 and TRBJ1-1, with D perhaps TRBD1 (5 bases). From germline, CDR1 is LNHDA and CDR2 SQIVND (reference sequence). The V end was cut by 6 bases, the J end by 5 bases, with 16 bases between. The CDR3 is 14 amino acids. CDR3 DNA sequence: TGTGCCAGTAGCCCTGGCATCGGGGGGACTGAAGCTTTCTTT. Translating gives CASSPGIGGTEAFF.

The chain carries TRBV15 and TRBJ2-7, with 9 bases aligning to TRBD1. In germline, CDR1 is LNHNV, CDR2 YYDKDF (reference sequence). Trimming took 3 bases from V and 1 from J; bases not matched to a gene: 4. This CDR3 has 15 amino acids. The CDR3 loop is CATSSPDRGSYEQYF. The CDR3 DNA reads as TGTGCCACCAGCAGCCCGGACAGGGGATCCTACGAGCAGTACTTC.

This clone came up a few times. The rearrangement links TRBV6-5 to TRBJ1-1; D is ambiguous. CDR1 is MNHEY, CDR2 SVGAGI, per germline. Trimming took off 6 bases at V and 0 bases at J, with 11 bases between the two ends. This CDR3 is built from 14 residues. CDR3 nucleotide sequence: TGTGCCAGCAGAGAGGGAAGAATGAACACTGAAGCTTTCTTT. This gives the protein CASREGRMNTEAFF.

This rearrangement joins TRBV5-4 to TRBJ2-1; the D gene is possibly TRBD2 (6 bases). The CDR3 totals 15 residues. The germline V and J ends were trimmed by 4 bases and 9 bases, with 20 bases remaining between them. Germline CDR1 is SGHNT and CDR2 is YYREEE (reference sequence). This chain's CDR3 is CASSARDLITGEQFF. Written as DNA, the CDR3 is TGTGCCAGCAGCGCCCGGGACTTGATCACGGGTGAGCAGTTCTTC. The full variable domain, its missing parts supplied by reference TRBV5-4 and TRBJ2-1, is ETGVTQSPTHLIKTRGQQVTLRCSSQSGHNTVSWYQQALGQGPQFIFQYYREEENGRGNFPPRFSGLQFPNYSSELNVNALELDDSALYLCASSARDLITGEQFFGPGTRLTVL.

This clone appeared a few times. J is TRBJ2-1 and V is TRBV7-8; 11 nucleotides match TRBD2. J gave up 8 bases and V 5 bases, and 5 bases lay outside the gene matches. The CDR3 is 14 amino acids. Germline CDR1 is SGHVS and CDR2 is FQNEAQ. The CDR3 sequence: CASSETSGTHEQFF. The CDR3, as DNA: TGTGCCAGCAGCGAGACTAGCGGGACCCATGAGCAGTTCTTC. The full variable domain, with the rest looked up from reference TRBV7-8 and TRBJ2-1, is GAGVSQSPRYKVAKRGQDVALRCDPISGHVSLFWYQQALGQGPEFLTYFQNEAQLDKSGLPSDRFFAERPEGSVSTLKIQRTQQEDSAVYLCASSETSGTHEQFFGPGTRLTVL.

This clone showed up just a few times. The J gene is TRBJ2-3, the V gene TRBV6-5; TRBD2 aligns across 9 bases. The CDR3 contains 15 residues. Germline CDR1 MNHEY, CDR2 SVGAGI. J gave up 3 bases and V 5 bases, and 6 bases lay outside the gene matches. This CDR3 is CASSAGGPETDTQYF. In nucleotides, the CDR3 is TGTGCCAGCAGTGCGGGGGGGCCGGAGACAGATACGCAGTATTTT.